This T cell receptor beta chain comes out of a study of graft-versus-host responses after intestinal transplantation. Turning to the study itself: Among the recipients, all got anti-thymocyte globulin induction and then tacrolimus and steroids for roughly three years. Study observations and caveats: Allografts of patients with graft-donor T cell macrochimerism showed high graft-versus-host to host-versus-graft clone ratios. Recipient marrow contained GvH clones, some of which appeared first in ileum or blood.

This clone was observed a handful of times. The repertoire was sequenced with immunoSEQ multiplex PCR; TCRdb's copy has only in-frame clones and lacks some. This sample has fewer than 9,500 clones, with roughly a third found just once. CDR1 and CDR2 from the germline V gene are LNHNV and YYDKDF (reference sequence). This CDR3 has 15 residues. Trimming took 3 bases from V and 2 from J, leaving 12 bases between them. Plated together were roughly 200,000 CFSE-labeled responder cells and roughly 200,000 irradiated, violet-dye-labeled stimulator cells. The TCR sequence derives from a human patient who was an organ donor for intestinal transplantation. Sequencing was performed on alloreactive CD8+ T cells from a mixed lymphocyte reaction culture, taken before transplantation. Subset described: CFSE-low proliferating T cells sorted from roughly 6-day pre-transplant mixed lymphocyte reaction (GvH or HvG direction). V and J are TRBV15 and TRBJ2-3; D remains unclear. CDR3 residues: CATSSLSQATDTQYF. For the CDR3, the DNA is TGTGCCACCAGCAGTTTATCCCAAGCCACAGATACGCAGTATTTT.